The clone carrying this T cell receptor beta chain appeared many times. What it recognizes is unknown. Unsorted libraries were generated from 2 million PBMCs held at -80 degrees C. With 10-nucleotide random UMIs included, cDNA was synthesized by 5'RACE. The authors obtained over 170 million TCR-beta sequences from 15-18 subjects per sequencing run. TCRdb reprocessed the 5' RACE reads via MiXCR and lists one record per CDR3 protein. This table holds tens of thousands of distinct CDR3 sequences, 9.4% found once. The length of the CDR3 is 14 residues. Trimming removed 4 bases at V and 4 bases at J, with 13 bases between. The germline gives CDR1 MNHNS, CDR2 SASEGT. This sample stems from a study of neurological immune-mediated disorders. Whole-study results and caveats: The greatest degree of TCR clonal expansion was observed in HTLV-1-associated myelopathy, with the lowest in multiple sclerosis, below that of healthy controls.

What was sequenced was PBMCs. The sequence came from a man between 50 and 59 years old in good health. The chain is built from TRBV6-1 and TRBJ1-1; D ambiguous. DNA of the CDR3: TGTGCCAGCAGTGTAGCTAGTATGGCCACTGAAGCTTTCTTT. This gives the protein CASSVASMATEAFF.